Included here is one TCR beta chain sequence, with context. The sort gate was single viable CD3+CD4+CD8-CD45RO+ cells for memory CD4+ T cells. The entry originates in a study of memory CD4+ T cells and cytomegalovirus serostatus. As originally analysed: Out-of-frame sequences were removed, leaving roughly 2,200,000 distinct TCRbeta sequences. This table comes from immunoSEQ multiplex PCR, and its TCRdb copy is limited to in-frame clones, with some not included. The DNA gave D and trimming, while V, J and clone size come from that table. The data contain some 54,000 clones, about 83% of them seen just once; the ten biggest clones take up 1.5% to 2%. From germline, CDR1 is SEHNR and CDR2 FQNEAQ (reference sequence). The CDR3 is made up of 17 amino acids. V trimming: 4 bases; J trimming: 6 bases; junction bases outside the gene matches: 16.

J is TRBJ2-5 and V is TRBV7-9, with 8 bases lining up with TRBD2. This TCR was sampled from an adult in good health and CMV-seropositive. Sequenced sample: memory CD4+ T cells from blood. The CDR3 loop is CASSSARVGGAEKTQYF. CDR3 nucleotides: TGTGCCAGCAGCTCGGCACGGGTCGGGGGGGCCGAGAAGACCCAGTACTTC.